What follows is one T cell receptor beta chain and its context. The use of a sample-barcoded 5' primer and a J-beta primer mix characterized a second PCR of about 7 to 12 cycles. TCRdb itself ran the 5' RACE reads through MiXCR, one entry per CDR3 protein. This table holds approximately 820,000 distinct CDR3 sequences, under 45% found once. The sample belongs to a study of blood T cells in healthy people across ages. The donors, aged roughly 6 to 95, were healthy Caucasians from Russia. The V end lost 0 bases, the J end lost 0 bases, and 8 bases lay between the germline ends. The CDR3 runs 14 residues. From germline, CDR1 is DFQATT and CDR2 SNEGSKA (reference sequence).

The rearrangement joins TRBV20-1 to TRBJ1-2; D uncertain. Sequencing was performed on blood. The sequence came from a man aged 55 to 70 in good health. This CDR3 is CSAREGAANYGYTF. DNA for the CDR3: TGCAGTGCTAGAGAAGGAGCAGCTAACTATGGCTACACCTTC.